This note documents a single T cell receptor (beta chain) sequence. Antigen specificity is unknown. CD8 cells classed as naive were CD45RO-negative and positively selected for CCR7, excluding terminally differentiated effector memory CD45RA+ cells. These data originate in a study of shared clonotypes between healthy human individuals. The overall study: CD8 memory received one plate per donor, CD8 naive two, CD4 memory three and CD4 naive three. Whole-study results and caveats: Naive CD4 clonotype sharing across a few donors was 5% to 6%. Generation probability values for non-shared clonotypes were lower than those for clonotypes shared by all four donors.

This CDR3 contains 16 residues. Trimming stripped 2 bases from V and 5 bases from J, with 17 bases between. Looked up from germline, CDR1 is SGHVS and CDR2 is FNYEAQ. About 30,000 T cell genomes (approximately 0.2 ug DNA) went into each sorted-subset replicate. This table comes from immunoSEQ multiplex PCR, and its TCRdb copy is limited to in-frame clones, with some not included. The profile shows approximately 2,200,000 clones, approximately 94% of them singletons. The sequence came from a man aged 18 to 35 in good health. Some clones in this sample may be carry-over from other donors' samples. Specimen: naive CD8+ T cells from PBMCs. The chain uses TRBV7-6 and TRBJ2-3, with D possibly matching TRBD2 (6 bases). CDR3 protein: CASSLFGGIQGDTQYF. DNA of the CDR3: TGTGCCAGCAGCTTATTTGGGGGGATCCAGGGAGATACGCAGTATTTT.